This record looks at one TCR beta chain sequence and its context. The sample is drawn from a study of tissue T cells after allogeneic stem cell transplantation. The repertoire was sequenced with immunoSEQ multiplex PCR; TCRdb's copy has only in-frame clones and lacks some. This sample carries roughly 4,000 clones, approximately 74% of them seen once, and the ten largest clones take over 8%. The CDR3 contains 15 residues. The germline V gene encodes CDR1 LNHDA and CDR2 SQIVND (reference sequence). V lost 2 bases and J 9 bases, leaving 14 bases between the germline ends. Sequenced here: left colon tissue, sampled at autopsy. This sequence joins TRBV19 and TRBJ1-6, with a weak D call TRBD1 (5 bases). This clonotype originated in a woman between 18 and 55 years old with breast cancer. CDR3 sequence reads: CASSITRGSFSPLHF. The DNA for the CDR3 is TGTGCCAGTAGTATAACCCGGGGCAGCTTTTCACCCCTCCACTTT.